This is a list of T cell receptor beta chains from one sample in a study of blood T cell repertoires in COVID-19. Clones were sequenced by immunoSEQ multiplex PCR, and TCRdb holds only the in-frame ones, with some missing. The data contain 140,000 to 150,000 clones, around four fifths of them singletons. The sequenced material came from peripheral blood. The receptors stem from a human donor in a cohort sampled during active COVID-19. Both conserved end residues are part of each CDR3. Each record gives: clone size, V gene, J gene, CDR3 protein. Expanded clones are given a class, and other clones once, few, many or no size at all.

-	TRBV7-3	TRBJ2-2	CASSPSGGQNTGELFF
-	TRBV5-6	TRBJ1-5	CASSWGLSNQPQHF
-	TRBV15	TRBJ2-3	CATSSDREKTDTQYF
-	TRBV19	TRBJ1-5	CASRPGGGSNQPQHF
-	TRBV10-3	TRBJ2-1	CAIASGEYNEQFF
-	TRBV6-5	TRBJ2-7	CASSIGGEQYF
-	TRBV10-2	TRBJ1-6	CASKGEVDSPLHF
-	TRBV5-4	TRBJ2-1	CASSLAAGGPYNEQFF
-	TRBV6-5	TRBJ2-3	CASGASRSVNAQYF
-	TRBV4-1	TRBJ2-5	CASSQDGGEETQYF
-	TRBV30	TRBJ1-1	CAWSQTGGTEAFF
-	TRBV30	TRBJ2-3	CAWRIWTSGGPRGDTQYF
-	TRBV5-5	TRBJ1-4	CASSSSREFNEKLFF
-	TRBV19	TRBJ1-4	CASSIYRQGSEKLFF
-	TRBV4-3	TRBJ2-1	CASSQDMGLANEQFF
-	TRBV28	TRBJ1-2	CASSSGRAYGYTF
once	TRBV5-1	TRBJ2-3	CASSLDRDTDTQYF
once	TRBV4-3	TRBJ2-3	CASSQDEGVTQYF
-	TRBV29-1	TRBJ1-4	CSVVAGNEKLFF
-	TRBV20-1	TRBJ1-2	CSAQGNYGYTF
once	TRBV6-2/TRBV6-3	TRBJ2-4	CASSYGDKSIQYF
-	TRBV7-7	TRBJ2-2	CAEEGGRTGELFF
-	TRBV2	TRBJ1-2	CASSPVGTGDGYTF
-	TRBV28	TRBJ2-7	CASRDRTYEQYF
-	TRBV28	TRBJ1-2	CASSLGSKLYGYTF
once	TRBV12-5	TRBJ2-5	CASGPVRAGETQYF
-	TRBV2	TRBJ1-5	CASSPDRAGNQPQHF
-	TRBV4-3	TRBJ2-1	CASSQDTAGGNEQFF
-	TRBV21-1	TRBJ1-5	CASGGSQPQHF
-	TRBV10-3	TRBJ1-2	CAISSDSLVYGYTF
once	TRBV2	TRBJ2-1	CASSPIGLAGGRGEQFF
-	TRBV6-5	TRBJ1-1	CASSYSAGNTEAFF
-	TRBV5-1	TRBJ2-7	CASSPGGAGPSYEQYF
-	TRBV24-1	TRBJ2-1	CATSDEGRLINEQFF
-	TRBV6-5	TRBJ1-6	CASSYSGRGSPLHF
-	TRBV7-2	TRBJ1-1	CASSLGGLGTEAFF
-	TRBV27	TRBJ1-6	CASSLSAGVRNSPLHF
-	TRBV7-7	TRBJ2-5	CASSPSQETQYF
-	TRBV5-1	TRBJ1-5	CASSLGDRVNEPQHF
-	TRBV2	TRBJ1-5	CASSDRGGGNQPQHF
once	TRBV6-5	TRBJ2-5	CASSEAGGKETQYF
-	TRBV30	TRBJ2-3	CAWSVGGAPDTQYF
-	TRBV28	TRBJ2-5	CASSHLPGRVEETQYF
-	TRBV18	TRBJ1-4	CASSPDRGFATNEKLFF
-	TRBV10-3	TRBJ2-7	CAISEEGYEQYF